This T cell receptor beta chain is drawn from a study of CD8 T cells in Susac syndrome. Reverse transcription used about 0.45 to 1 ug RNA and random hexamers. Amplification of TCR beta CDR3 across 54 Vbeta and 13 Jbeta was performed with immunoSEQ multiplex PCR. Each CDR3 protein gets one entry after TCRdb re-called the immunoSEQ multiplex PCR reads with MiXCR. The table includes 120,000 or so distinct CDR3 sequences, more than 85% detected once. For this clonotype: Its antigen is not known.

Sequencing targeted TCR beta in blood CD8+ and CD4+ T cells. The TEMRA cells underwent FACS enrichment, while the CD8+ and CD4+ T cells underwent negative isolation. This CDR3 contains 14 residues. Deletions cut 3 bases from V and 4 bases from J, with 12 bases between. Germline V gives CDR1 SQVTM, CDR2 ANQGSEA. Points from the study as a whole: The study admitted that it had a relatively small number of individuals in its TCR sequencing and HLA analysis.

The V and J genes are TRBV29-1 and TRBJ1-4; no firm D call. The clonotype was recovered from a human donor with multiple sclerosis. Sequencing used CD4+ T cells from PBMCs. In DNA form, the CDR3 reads TGCAGCGTTGAGGAGTCAGGCCTTAATGAAAAACTGTTTTTT. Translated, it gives CSVEESGLNEKLFF.